This TCR beta chain was sequenced in a study of OX40 agonist ivuxolimab in advanced cancers. In the study overall: The costimulatory receptor OX40 (CD134) was targeted by ivuxolimab, a fully human IgG2 agonistic monoclonal antibody. Patients were allowed to have had prior anti-PD-1, anti-PD-L1 or anti-CTLA-4 therapy, and 30% to 50% of the dose-escalation patients had previously received checkpoint inhibitors. Three dose-escalation patients achieved partial responses, one with hepatocellular carcinoma and two with cutaneous melanoma. The paper describes the monotherapy dose-escalation part (N of about 52 patients) of the phase I trial of ivuxolimab. In the dose-escalation cohort, 75% to 85% of patients were male, and the mean age was roughly 60 years with a range of roughly 23 to 90. Intravenous ivuxolimab was administered to patients every 2 weeks at six dose levels: 0.01, 0.1, 0.3, 1.5, 3 and 10 mg/kg. Peripheral TCRbeta sequencing was intended to test whether TCR sequence diversity was altered and clonal T-cell expansion was caused by ivuxolimab. Of the approximately 53 patients in dose escalation, around 19 had hepatocellular carcinoma, some 15 had melanoma, 9 had renal cell carcinoma and 9 had head and neck cancer.

Findings and caveats that apply to the study as a whole: Low levels of normalized T-cell clonal expansion were also shown by some nonresponding patients. Partial responders in the 0.1-3.0 mg/kg groups had among the lowest normalized peripheral clonal expansion, especially among CD8+ T cells. At doses from 0.1 to 3.0 mg/kg, clonal expansion was seen in both CD4+ and CD8+ blood T cells between baseline and week 6. After ivuxolimab, expanded clones were on average more numerous among CD8+ T cells than among CD4+ T cells. The antigen specificity of the clonally expanded peripheral T cells was not determined.

The trial excluded patients who had a history of autoimmune disease or who were on systemic immunosuppression. Peripheral blood for TCR sequencing was collected from all dose cohorts at baseline, on cycle 4 day 1, and on cycle 7 day 1. The samples were taken from a phase I, first-in-human, multicenter, open-label dose-escalation trial of ivuxolimab. Adults with locally advanced or metastatic melanoma, renal cell carcinoma, hepatocellular carcinoma or head and neck squamous cell carcinoma were enrolled in the trial. Before TCR sequencing, CD4+ T cells and CD8+ T cells were sorted from peripheral blood as separate populations. To sequence the TCRbeta CDR3 region, genomic DNA was isolated from the sorted cells. The immunoSEQ Assay was used to sequence the TCRbeta CDR3 regions. Sourced from immuneACCESS, this table was stored by TCRdb with only in-frame sequences that have V and J called. A share of the clones is absent; for the studies checked, an unresolved V gene accounts for under half, and the remainder has no known explanation. Counted in this sample were about 52,000 clones; less than 90% of them appeared once. The top ten clonotypes cover around 6.7% of the sample.

Regarding this clone: The antigen it recognizes is unknown. Base qualities were left out, and no much larger clone turns up one base away.

The sequencing here drew on CD4+ or CD8+ T cells sorted from blood, taken in a trial of the OX40 agonist ivuxolimab. The sequence derives from an adult with an advanced solid tumor such as melanoma, head and neck, liver or kidney cancer.

CDR3 region: CASSQGAWELFF. The nucleotide sequence is TGTGCCAGCAGCCAAGGGGCCTGGGAGCTGTTTTTT. Here the chain combines TRBV5-6 and TRBJ2-2; TRBD1 is a weak D gene call, 5 bases matching. CDR1 is given as SGHDT and CDR2 as YYEEEE, both from the germline V gene. The CDR3, cysteine through phenylalanine, is 12 amino acids long. The retained sequence is limited to the CDR3, 36 bases, with the frame set at the first base. The trim is 4 bases for V and 9 bases for J, with a gap of 10 bases between the germline ends.